A single TCR beta chain is shown here with its context. The antigen is unknown. A minimum of 6 million PBMCs was isolated per sample. These data come from a study of blood T cells in healthy people across ages. The study, taken as a whole, reports: Among T cells, TCR beta diversity per million cells dropped roughly linearly as age rose. Expanded clonotype changes were possibly confounded by unknown donor CMV status.

A second PCR, run for roughly 7 to 11 cycles, used a sample-barcoded 5' primer plus a J-beta primer mix. Each cDNA molecule was tagged by a template-switch adaptor with 12 random nucleotides. A single record per CDR3 protein comes from TCRdb applying MiXCR to the 5' RACE reads. The data show roughly 1.4 million distinct CDR3 sequences, with approximately 60% seen just once and over 5.5% held by the top ten. Germline assignment: CDR1 MNHEY and CDR2 SMNVEV (reference sequence). This CDR3 has 11 residues. V lost 6 bases, J lost 5 bases, and 4 bases lay in between. This chain uses TRBV27 with TRBJ1-4, with D unresolved. This receptor was obtained from a man between 18 and 35 years old in good health. Sequencing used blood. The CDR3 coding sequence is TGTGCCAGCAGACGGAATGAAAAACTGTTTTTT. Translated: CASRRNEKLFF.